Following are 30 T cell receptor beta chains from one sample sequenced in a study of T-cell memory formation after mild COVID-19. TCRdb re-derived calls from the 5' RACE reads in MiXCR, one entry per CDR3 protein. The sample holds about 560,000 distinct CDR3 sequences; around a sixth are singletons and the top ten take 8.1%. Sequencing was carried out using PBMCs or a T cell subset sorted from them (not recorded which). The receptors derive from an adult woman who had mild COVID-19 (a few samples of this study predate the infection). Cell type and time point are not known.

This clonotype was seen a handful of times. This chain uses TRBV21-1 with TRBJ2-5; the table gives TRBD1 as D, unverified against the DNA. TRBV21-1 is designated a pseudogene. This CDR3 comprises 14 residues. CDR3 in amino acids: CASSAGTREETQYF. In DNA form, the CDR3 reads TGTGCCAGCAGCGCCGGGACGCGAGAAGAGACCCAGTACTTC.

A few counts support this clonotype. This rearrangement joins TRBV11-1 to TRBJ2-7; 7 bases match TRBD1. The CDR3 covers 16 residues. Losses at the gene ends were 4 bases for V and 1 base for J; bases not matched to a gene: 10. From germline, CDR1 is SGHAT and CDR2 FQDESV (reference sequence). CDR3 nucleotide sequence: TGTGCCAGCAGCTCGACCGCCGGGACAGAGTCCTACGAGCAGTACTTC. Its protein is CASSSTAGTESYEQYF.

This clonotype occurred many times. The V gene is TRBV12-3 or TRBV12-4, the J gene TRBJ2-7, with D perhaps TRBD1 (6 bases). The CDR3 is 16 residues long. The V gene lost 6 bases and the J gene lost 0 bases, with 18 bases spanning the gap. CDR3 in amino acids: CASSVTGTPTSYEQYF. Written as DNA, the CDR3 is TGTGCCAGCAGCGTGACCGGGACACCAACCTCCTACGAGCAGTACTTC.

This clonotype was picked up a small number of times. V is TRBV7-9 and J is TRBJ1-1, with a weak D call TRBD1 (5 bases). Deletions cut 3 bases from V and 2 bases from J, with 22 bases between. The germline CDR1 and CDR2 sequences are SEHNR and FQNEAQ (reference sequence). CDR3 size: 18 residues. The CDR3 DNA is TGTGCCAGCAGCTTCGTACCAAGGTCTAGGGGTCGAAACACTGAAGCTTTCTTT. It encodes CASSFVPRSRGRNTEAFF.

This clonotype was found a few times. The CDR3 DNA sequence: TGTGCCAGCGCTTTGGGAGGCACTGAAGCTTTCTTT. This gives the protein CASALGGTEAFF. The chain is built from TRBV6-6 and TRBJ1-1; the D is unclear. CDR1 is MNHNY, CDR2 SVGAGI, per germline (reference sequence). The length of the CDR3 is 12 residues. V gave up 8 bases and J gave up 4 bases, with 11 bases separating them.

The chain carries TRBV28 and TRBJ2-6, with D possibly called TRBD1 or TRBD2 (5 bases each). The CDR3 is made up of 14 amino acids. From germline, CDR1 is MDHEN and CDR2 SYDVKM. Trimming shortened V by 10 bases and J by 4 bases, and 14 bases separated the two germline ends. The CDR3 spells CATSPGAGANVLTF. Written as DNA, the CDR3 is TGTGCCACCTCGCCCGGGGCCGGGGCCAACGTCCTGACTTTC. Together with reference TRBV28 and TRBJ2-6, the CDR3 gives the full variable domain: DVKVTQSSRYLVKRTGEKVFLECVQDMDHENMFWYRQDPGLGLRLIYFSYDVKMKEKGDIPEGYSVSREKKERFSLILESASTNQTSMYLCATSPGAGANVLTFGAGSRLTVL.

This clonotype was picked up a small number of times. The genes are TRBV24-1 and TRBJ2-7; 7 nucleotides agree with TRBD1. This CDR3 contains 14 residues. With 3 bases clipped from V and 3 bases from J, the junction kept 4 bases outside the gene matches. Germline CDR1 is KGHDR and CDR2 is SFDVKD. CDR3 sequence reads: CATSDRYRGYEQYF. For the CDR3, the DNA is TGTGCCACCAGTGATCGGTACAGGGGCTACGAGCAGTACTTC.

The chain couples TRBV7-2 to TRBJ1-4; TRBD1 matches 8 bases. Trimming cost V 1 base and J 11 bases; bases outside gene matches: 9. This CDR3 region has 15 residues. Germline CDR1 is SGHTA and CDR2 is FQGNSA. For the CDR3, the DNA is TGTGCCAGCAGCTTAGAAATGGTCAGGGGGCCGAAACTGTTTTTT. It encodes CASSLEMVRGPKLFF. The whole variable domain, remainder taken from reference TRBV7-2 and TRBJ1-4, is GAGVSQSPSNKVTEKGKDVELRCDPISGHTALYWYRQSLGQGLEFLIYFQGNSAPDKSGLPSDRFSAERTGGSVSTLTIQRTQQEDSAVYLCASSLEMVRGPKLFFGSGTQLSVL.

The rearrangement uses TRBV5-1 and TRBJ1-3; no clear D gene. CDR1 is SGHRS, CDR2 YFSETQ, per germline. The length of the CDR3 is 16 residues. V gave up 0 bases and J gave up 0 bases, with 10 bases separating them. The CDR3 loop is CASSLDGTSSGNTIYF. The DNA for the CDR3 is TGCGCCAGCAGCTTGGATGGCACAAGCTCTGGAAACACCATATATTTT.

The chain couples TRBV5-1 to TRBJ1-5; the match to TRBD1 covers 11 bases. The CDR3 runs 16 residues. Germline CDR1 is SGHRS and CDR2 is YFSETQ. V shed 0 bases, J shed 7 bases, and the junction held 6 bases outside the gene matches. CDR3 in amino acids: CASSLGTGGSGQPQHF. CDR3 bases: TGCGCCAGCAGCTTGGGGACAGGGGGCTCGGGGCAGCCCCAGCATTTT.

The chain couples TRBV5-1 to TRBJ2-2, with 7 positions matching TRBD1. The junction had 10 bases not matched to a gene; V was cut back by 4 bases and J by 7 bases. This CDR3 is built from 15 residues. Germline loops: CDR1 SGHRS, CDR2 YFSETQ. The CDR3 loop is CASSTPGGFGGELFF. DNA of the CDR3: TGCGCCAGCAGCACGCCAGGGGGATTCGGCGGGGAGCTGTTTTTT. Full variable domain (outside the CDR3, taken from reference TRBV5-1 and TRBJ2-2): KAGVTQTPRYLIKTRGQQVTLSCSPISGHRSVSWYQQTPGQGLQFLFEYFSETQRNKGNFPGRFSGRQFSNSRSEMNVSTLELGDSALYLCASSTPGGFGGELFFGEGSRLTVL.

This clonotype was detected only a few times. V is TRBV24-1 and J is TRBJ2-7; no definite D call. This CDR3 has 13 residues. V lost 4 bases to trimming and J lost 1 base, with 7 bases between them. Germline-derived CDR1 and CDR2 are KGHDR and SFDVKD. In DNA, the CDR3 is TGTGCCACCAGTGACCCGGCTTCCTACGAGCAGTACTTC. This sequence encodes CATSDPASYEQYF.

This chain links TRBV5-4 with TRBJ2-7; tentatively, D is TRBD1 (5 bases). Trimming took off 4 bases at V and 1 base at J, with 15 bases between the two ends. Germline V gives CDR1 SGHNT, CDR2 YYREEE (reference sequence). The CDR3 runs 15 residues. The CDR3 sequence is CASSDSSGASYEQYF. The CDR3 nucleotides read TGTGCCAGCAGCGACTCCTCTGGGGCTTCCTACGAGCAGTACTTC.

This clonotype was detected a few times. The V gene is TRBV29-1, the J gene TRBJ2-5; 7 bases agree with TRBD1. After removal of 6 bases from V and 3 bases from J, the junction contained 7 bases not matched to a gene. The CDR3 has 13 amino acids. Germline V lookup: CDR1 SQVTM, CDR2 ANQGSEA. For the CDR3, the DNA is TGCAGCGTCACACAGGGGTGGAAAGAGACCCAGTACTTC. Amino acids: CSVTQGWKETQYF.

V and J are TRBV25-1 and TRBJ2-5, with TRBD1 matching over 12 bases. Looked up from germline, CDR1 is MGHDK and CDR2 is SYGVNS. This CDR3 contains 17 residues. After removal of 3 bases from V and 2 bases from J, the junction contained 7 bases not matched to a gene. As DNA, the CDR3 is TGTGCCAGCAGTGAGACAGGGACAGGGGGCGGGCAAGAGACCCAGTACTTC. This sequence encodes CASSETGTGGGQETQYF.

This chain connects TRBV5-4 to TRBJ2-1; D remains unclear. CDR1 and CDR2 from the germline V gene are SGHNT and YYREEE (reference sequence). Trimming stripped 4 bases from V and 10 bases from J, with 15 bases between. The CDR3 has 13 amino acids. The CDR3 nucleotides are TGTGCCAGCAGCACAGAAGGACGGAGCGAGCAGTTCTTC. Amino acids: CASSTEGRSEQFF.

In this sample, this clonotype turned up a few times. V and J are TRBV12-3 or TRBV12-4 and TRBJ1-1; TRBD1 might be the D (6 bases). V was shortened by 4 bases and J by 11 bases, with 17 bases between the two germline ends. The CDR3 runs 13 residues. The CDR3 here is CASSSPGHSGAFF. CDR3 DNA: TGTGCCAGCAGTTCCCCGGGACACTCAGGGGCTTTCTTT.

The chain links TRBV4-3 to TRBJ1-5; 10 nucleotides line up with TRBD1. Germline assignment: CDR1 LGHNA and CDR2 YSLEER. The CDR3 spans 16 residues. Trimming at V came to 0 bases and at J to 7 bases, leaving 6 bases not matched to a gene. The CDR3 DNA reads as TGCGCCAGCAGCCAAGATTTCGGGACAGGGGTCCAGCCCCAGCATTTT. It encodes CASSQDFGTGVQPQHF.

This clonotype was seen a few times. The J gene is TRBJ1-2, the V gene TRBV5-1; 7 nucleotides agree with TRBD1. The V segment lost 4 bases and the J segment 4 bases; nucleotides outside the gene matches: 10. This CDR3 spans 15 amino acids. Germline-derived CDR1 and CDR2 are SGHRS and YFSETQ. The CDR3 region has the DNA TGCGCCAGCAGCCTGGACGGACAGGCCTTCTATGGCTACACCTTC. Its protein product is CASSLDGQAFYGYTF. Drawing the rest from reference TRBV5-1 and TRBJ1-2, the complete variable domain is KAGVTQTPRYLIKTRGQQVTLSCSPISGHRSVSWYQQTPGQGLQFLFEYFSETQRNKGNFPGRFSGRQFSNSRSEMNVSTLELGDSALYLCASSLDGQAFYGYTFGSGTRLTVV.

A few counts support this clonotype. V is TRBV29-1 and J is TRBJ2-7; 8 bases are a match to TRBD2. The CDR3 sequence is 13 residues long. V shed 4 bases and J 7 bases; nucleotides not matched to a gene: 9. The germline V gene encodes CDR1 SQVTM and CDR2 ANQGSEA. In nucleotides, the CDR3 is TGCAGCGTTGTAACTAGCGGACGCCAGGAGCAGTACTTC. Amino acids: CSVVTSGRQEQYF.

V and J are TRBV27 and TRBJ2-2; no reliable D call. V was clipped by 3 bases and J by 3 bases, with 11 bases between them. Germline V gene lookup returns CDR1 MNHEY and CDR2 SMNVEV (reference sequence). CDR3 length: 15 amino acids. CDR3 region: CASSFRYRDTGELFF. The CDR3 region has the DNA TGTGCCAGCAGTTTCCGATATCGCGACACCGGGGAGCTGTTTTTT.

The rearrangement uses TRBV6-2 or TRBV6-3 and TRBJ2-5, with a weak D call TRBD2 (5 bases). This CDR3 spans 15 amino acids. The V gene lost 4 bases and the J gene lost 0 bases, with 12 bases spanning the gap. Germline V gene data show CDR1 as MNHEY and CDR2 as SVGEGT. The CDR3 DNA is TGTGCCAGCAGTTCTTCTGGCGGGTACCAAGAGACCCAGTACTTC. Translating it yields CASSSSGGYQETQYF.

The V call is TRBV20-1, the J call TRBJ2-7; 11 bases align to TRBD1. Germline values: CDR1 DFQATT, CDR2 SNEGSKA (reference sequence). The CDR3 spans 14 residues. Losses at the gene ends were 3 bases for V and 2 bases for J; bases not matched to a gene: 3. The CDR3 reads CSARGTGGTYEQYF. CDR3 bases: TGCAGTGCTAGGGGGACAGGGGGGACCTACGAGCAGTACTTC.

This chain uses TRBV11-2 with TRBJ1-2; D is perhaps TRBD1 (6 bases). This CDR3 contains 16 residues. Trimming cost V 0 bases and J 6 bases, with 17 bases left between them. Germline V lookup: CDR1 SGHAT, CDR2 FQNNGV. CDR3 nucleotide sequence: TGTGCCAGCAGCTTAGACCCCGCGGGGGGCCCTCATGGCTACACCTTC. It is translated as CASSLDPAGGPHGYTF.

This clonotype was found many times. This sequence joins TRBV4-3 and TRBJ2-2; possibly TRBD2 for D (6 bases). The germline CDR1 and CDR2 sequences are LGHNA and YSLEER. CDR3 length equals 16 residues. With 1 base removed from V and 2 bases from J, the gap between germline ends came to 11 bases. The CDR3 region is CASSQGRDFNTGELFF. Written as DNA, the CDR3 is TGCGCCAGCAGCCAAGGACGGGACTTCAACACCGGGGAGCTGTTTTTT.

The chain has TRBV12-3 or TRBV12-4 and TRBJ2-4; 8 bases are a match to TRBD2. V was clipped by 5 bases and J by 0 bases; unmatched bases: 6. This CDR3 has 16 residues. CDR3 in DNA: TGTGCCAGCAGTCCTAATAGCGGGGAAGCCAAAAACATTCAGTACTTC. Its protein product is CASSPNSGEAKNIQYF.

The chain couples TRBV7-6 to TRBJ1-1; the D is unclear. The CDR3 spans 15 residues. CDR1 SGHVS and CDR2 FNYEAQ come from the germline V gene. The germline V and J ends were trimmed by 0 bases and 1 base, with 9 bases remaining between them. The CDR3 spells CASSLAGIGNTEAFF. The CDR3 nucleotides are TGTGCCAGCAGCTTAGCTGGGATCGGGAACACTGAAGCTTTCTTT.

The chain is built from TRBV24-1 and TRBJ2-1; no reliable D call. V gave up 5 bases and J gave up 9 bases, with 7 bases separating them. The CDR3 is 11 residues long. Germline V gene lookup returns CDR1 KGHDR and CDR2 SFDVKD. CDR3 bases: TGTGCCACCAGTGCGTATTCTGAGCAGTTCTTC. Translation: CATSAYSEQFF.

This clonotype was seen a handful of times. This chain uses TRBV12-3 or TRBV12-4 with TRBJ1-1; D gene ambiguous. V lost 3 bases and J lost 7, with 15 bases in between. The CDR3 is made up of 14 amino acids. The CDR3, as DNA: TGTGCCAGCAGTTTGGCTAACGGGCCGTTTGAAGCTTTCTTT. This translates into CASSLANGPFEAFF.

This clonotype was recorded a few times. The J gene is TRBJ2-3, the V gene TRBV5-1, with no clear D. Germline CDR1 reads SGHRS; CDR2 reads YFSETQ. CDR3 length equals 13 residues. The V end lost 4 bases, the J end lost 2 bases, and 8 bases lay between the germline ends. In DNA form, the CDR3 reads TGCGCCAGCAGCCCTTACGACACAGATACGCAGTATTTT. Its protein is CASSPYDTDTQYF. The variable domain in full, with the rest retrieved from reference TRBV5-1 and TRBJ2-3, is KAGVTQTPRYLIKTRGQQVTLSCSPISGHRSVSWYQQTPGQGLQFLFEYFSETQRNKGNFPGRFSGRQFSNSRSEMNVSTLELGDSALYLCASSPYDTDTQYFGPGTRLTVL.